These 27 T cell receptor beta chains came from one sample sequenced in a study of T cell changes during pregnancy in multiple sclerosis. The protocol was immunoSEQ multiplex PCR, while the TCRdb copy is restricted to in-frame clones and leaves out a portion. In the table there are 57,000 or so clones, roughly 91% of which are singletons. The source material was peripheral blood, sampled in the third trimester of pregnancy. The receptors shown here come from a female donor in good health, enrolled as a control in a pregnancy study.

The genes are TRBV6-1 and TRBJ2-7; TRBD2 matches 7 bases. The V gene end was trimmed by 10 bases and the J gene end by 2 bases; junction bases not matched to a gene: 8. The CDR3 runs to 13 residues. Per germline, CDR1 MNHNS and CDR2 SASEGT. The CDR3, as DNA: TGTGCCACTGGGAGGGGTTTTACCTACGAGCAGTACTTC. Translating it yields CATGRGFTYEQYF.

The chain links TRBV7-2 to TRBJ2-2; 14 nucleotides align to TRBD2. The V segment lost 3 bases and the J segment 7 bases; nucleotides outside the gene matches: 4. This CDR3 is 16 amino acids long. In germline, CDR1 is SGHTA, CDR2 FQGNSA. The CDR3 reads CASSLTSGRAGGELFF. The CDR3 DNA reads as TGTGCCAGCAGCTTGACTAGCGGGAGGGCCGGCGGGGAGCTGTTTTTT. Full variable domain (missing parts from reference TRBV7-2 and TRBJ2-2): GAGVSQSPSNKVTEKGKDVELRCDPISGHTALYWYRQSLGQGLEFLIYFQGNSAPDKSGLPSDRFSAERTGGSVSTLTIQRTQQEDSAVYLCASSLTSGRAGGELFFGEGSRLTVL.

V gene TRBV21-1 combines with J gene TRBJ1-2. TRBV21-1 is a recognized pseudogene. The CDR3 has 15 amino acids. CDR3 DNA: TGTGCCAGCAGCCCTTCCCGGGAACCCACCTATGGCTACACCTTC. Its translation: CASSPSREPTYGYTF.

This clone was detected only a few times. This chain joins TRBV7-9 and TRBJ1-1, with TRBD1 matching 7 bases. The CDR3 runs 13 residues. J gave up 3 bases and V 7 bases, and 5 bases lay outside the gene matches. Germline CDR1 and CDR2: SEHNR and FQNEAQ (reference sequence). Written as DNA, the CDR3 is TGTGCCAGCACTCAGGGGGGACACACTGAAGCTTTCTTT. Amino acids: CASTQGGHTEAFF.

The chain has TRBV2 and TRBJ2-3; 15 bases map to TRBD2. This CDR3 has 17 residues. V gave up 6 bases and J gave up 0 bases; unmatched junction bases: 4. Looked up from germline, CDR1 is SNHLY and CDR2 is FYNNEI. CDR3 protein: CASRAGLAGGSTDTQYF. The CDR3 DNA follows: TGTGCCAGCAGGGCGGGACTAGCGGGAGGAAGCACAGATACGCAGTATTTT.

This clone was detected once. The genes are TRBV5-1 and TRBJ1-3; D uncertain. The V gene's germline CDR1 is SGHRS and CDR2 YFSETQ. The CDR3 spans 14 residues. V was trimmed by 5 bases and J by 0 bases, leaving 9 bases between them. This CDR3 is CASRSSVSGNTIYF. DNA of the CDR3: TGCGCCAGCAGGTCCTCAGTCTCTGGAAACACCATATATTTT.

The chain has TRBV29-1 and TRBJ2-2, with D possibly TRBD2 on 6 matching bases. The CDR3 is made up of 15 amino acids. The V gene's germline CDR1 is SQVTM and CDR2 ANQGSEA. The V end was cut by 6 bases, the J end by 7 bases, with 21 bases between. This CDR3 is CSVARDSSGVGELFF. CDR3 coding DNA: TGCAGCGTCGCCCGCGATAGCTCGGGGGTCGGGGAGCTGTTTTTT.

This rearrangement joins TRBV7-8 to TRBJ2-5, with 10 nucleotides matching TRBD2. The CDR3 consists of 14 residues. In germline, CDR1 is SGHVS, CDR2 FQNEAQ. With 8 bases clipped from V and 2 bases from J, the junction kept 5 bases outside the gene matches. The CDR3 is CASRLAGVQETQYF. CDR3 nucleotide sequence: TGTGCCAGCCGGCTAGCGGGAGTACAAGAGACCCAGTACTTC.

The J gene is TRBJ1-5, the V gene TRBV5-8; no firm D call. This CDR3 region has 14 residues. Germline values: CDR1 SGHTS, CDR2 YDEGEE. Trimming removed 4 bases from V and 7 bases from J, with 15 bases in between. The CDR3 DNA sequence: TGTGCCAGCAGCCACAAGGCGGGCGGGCAGCCCCAGCATTTT. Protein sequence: CASSHKAGGQPQHF.

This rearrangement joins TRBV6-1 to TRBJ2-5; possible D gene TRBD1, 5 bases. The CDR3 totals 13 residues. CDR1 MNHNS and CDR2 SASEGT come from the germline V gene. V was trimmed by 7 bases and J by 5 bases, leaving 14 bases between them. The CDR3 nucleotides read TGTGCCAGCATCAAGGGGTTCGGGGAGACCCAGTACTTC. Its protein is CASIKGFGETQYF.

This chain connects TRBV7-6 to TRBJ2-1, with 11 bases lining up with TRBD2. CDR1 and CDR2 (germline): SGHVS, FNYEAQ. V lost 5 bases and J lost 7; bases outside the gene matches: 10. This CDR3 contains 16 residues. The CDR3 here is CASSATLAGVSNEQFF. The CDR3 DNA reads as TGTGCCAGCAGCGCCACACTAGCGGGAGTGTCTAATGAGCAGTTCTTC.

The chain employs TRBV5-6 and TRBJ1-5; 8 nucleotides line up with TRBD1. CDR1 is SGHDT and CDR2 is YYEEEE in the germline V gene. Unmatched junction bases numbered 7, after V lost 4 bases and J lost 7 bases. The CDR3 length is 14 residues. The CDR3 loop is CASSPWTGTQPQHF. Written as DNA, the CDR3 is TGTGCCAGCAGCCCCTGGACAGGGACGCAGCCCCAGCATTTT.

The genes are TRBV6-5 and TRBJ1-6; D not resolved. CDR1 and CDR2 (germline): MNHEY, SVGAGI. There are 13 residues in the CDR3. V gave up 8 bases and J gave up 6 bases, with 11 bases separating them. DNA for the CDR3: TGTGCCAGCTCCCCGGGGTCTAATTCACCCCTCCACTTT. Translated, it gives CASSPGSNSPLHF.

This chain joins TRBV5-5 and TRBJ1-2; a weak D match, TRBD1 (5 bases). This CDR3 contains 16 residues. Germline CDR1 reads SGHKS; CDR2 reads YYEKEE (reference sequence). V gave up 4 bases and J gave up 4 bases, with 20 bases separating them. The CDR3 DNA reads TGTGCCAGCAGCCGGACACAGATTTCCAATTCCTATGGCTACACCTTC. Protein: CASSRTQISNSYGYTF.

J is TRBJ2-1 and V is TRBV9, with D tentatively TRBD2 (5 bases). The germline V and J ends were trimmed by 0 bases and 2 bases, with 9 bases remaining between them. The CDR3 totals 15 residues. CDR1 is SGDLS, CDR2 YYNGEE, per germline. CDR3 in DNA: TGTGCCAGCAGCGTAGCAGCGGCCACCTACAATGAGCAGTTCTTC. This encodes CASSVAAATYNEQFF.

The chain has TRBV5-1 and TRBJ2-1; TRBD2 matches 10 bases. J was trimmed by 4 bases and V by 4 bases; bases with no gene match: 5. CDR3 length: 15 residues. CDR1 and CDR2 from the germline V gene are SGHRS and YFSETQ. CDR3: CASSRTSGIYNEQFF. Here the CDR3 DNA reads TGCGCCAGCAGCCGTACTAGCGGGATATACAATGAGCAGTTCTTC.

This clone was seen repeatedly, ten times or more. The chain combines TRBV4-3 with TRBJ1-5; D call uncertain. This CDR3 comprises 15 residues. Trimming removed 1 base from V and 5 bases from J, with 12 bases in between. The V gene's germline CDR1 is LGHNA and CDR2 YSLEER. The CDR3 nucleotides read TGCGCCAGCAGCCAAGGAGGGTCGGGCGATCAGCCCCAGCATTTT. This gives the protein CASSQGGSGDQPQHF.

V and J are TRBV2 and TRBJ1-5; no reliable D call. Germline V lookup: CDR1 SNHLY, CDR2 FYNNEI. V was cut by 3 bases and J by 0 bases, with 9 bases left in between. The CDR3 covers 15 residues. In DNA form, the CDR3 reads TGTGCCAGCAGTGAGGGAGGAGTTAGCAATCAGCCCCAGCATTTT. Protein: CASSEGGVSNQPQHF.

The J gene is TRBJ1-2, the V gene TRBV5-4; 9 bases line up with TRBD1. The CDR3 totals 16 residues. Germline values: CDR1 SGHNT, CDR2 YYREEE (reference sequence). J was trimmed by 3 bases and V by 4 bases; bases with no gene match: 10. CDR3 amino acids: CASSLTGTGLDYGYTF. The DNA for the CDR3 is TGTGCCAGCAGCCTAACCGGGACAGGGTTAGACTATGGCTACACCTTC.

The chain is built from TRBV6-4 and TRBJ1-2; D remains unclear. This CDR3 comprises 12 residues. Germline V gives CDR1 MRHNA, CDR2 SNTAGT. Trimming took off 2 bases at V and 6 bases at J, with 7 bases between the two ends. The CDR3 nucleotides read TGTGCCAGCAGTGACACTAAACATGGCTACACCTTC. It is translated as CASSDTKHGYTF.

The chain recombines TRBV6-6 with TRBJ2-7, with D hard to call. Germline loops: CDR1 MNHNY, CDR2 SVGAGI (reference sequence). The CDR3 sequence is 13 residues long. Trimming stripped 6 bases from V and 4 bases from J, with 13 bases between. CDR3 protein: CASSSIRQYEQYF. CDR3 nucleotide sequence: TGTGCCAGCAGCTCAATCAGGCAGTACGAGCAGTACTTC.

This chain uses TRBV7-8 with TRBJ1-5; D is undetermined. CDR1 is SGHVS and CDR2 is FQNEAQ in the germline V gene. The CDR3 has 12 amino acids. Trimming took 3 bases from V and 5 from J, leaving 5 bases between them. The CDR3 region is CASSFPDQPQHF. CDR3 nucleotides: TGTGCCAGCAGCTTCCCAGATCAGCCCCAGCATTTT.

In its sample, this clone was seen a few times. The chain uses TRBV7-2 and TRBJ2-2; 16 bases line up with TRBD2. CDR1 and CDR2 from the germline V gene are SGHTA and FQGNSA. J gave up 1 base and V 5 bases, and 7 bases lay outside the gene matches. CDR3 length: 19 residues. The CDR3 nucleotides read TGTGCCAGCAGCATATGGGGACTAGCGGGGGGGAAGAACACCGGGGAGCTGTTTTTT. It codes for CASSIWGLAGGKNTGELFF.

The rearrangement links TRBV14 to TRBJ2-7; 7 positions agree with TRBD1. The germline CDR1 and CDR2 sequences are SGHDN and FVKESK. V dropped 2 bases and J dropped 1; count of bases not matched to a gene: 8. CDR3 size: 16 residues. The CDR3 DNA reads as TGTGCCAGCAGCCAAACCGGGACAGATAAATCCTACGAGCAGTACTTC. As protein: CASSQTGTDKSYEQYF.

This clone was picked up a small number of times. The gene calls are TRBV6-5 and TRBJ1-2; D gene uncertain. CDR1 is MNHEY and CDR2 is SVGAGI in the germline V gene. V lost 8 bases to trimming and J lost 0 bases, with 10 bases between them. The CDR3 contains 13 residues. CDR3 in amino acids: CASHGEANYGYTF. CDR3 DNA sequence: TGTGCCAGCCACGGGGAAGCTAACTATGGCTACACCTTC.

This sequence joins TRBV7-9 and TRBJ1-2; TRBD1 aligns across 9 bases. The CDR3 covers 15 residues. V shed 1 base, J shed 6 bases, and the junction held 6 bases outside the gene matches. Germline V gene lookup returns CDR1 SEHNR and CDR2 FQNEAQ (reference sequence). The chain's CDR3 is CASSLGDRDVDGYTF. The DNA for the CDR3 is TGTGCCAGCAGCTTAGGGGACAGGGACGTCGATGGCTACACCTTC.

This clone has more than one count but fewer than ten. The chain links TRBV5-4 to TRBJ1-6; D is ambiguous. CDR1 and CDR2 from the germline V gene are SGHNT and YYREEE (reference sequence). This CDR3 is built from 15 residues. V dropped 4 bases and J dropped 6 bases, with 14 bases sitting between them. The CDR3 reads CASSPSASGNSPLHF. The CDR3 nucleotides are TGTGCCAGCAGCCCCTCCGCCTCGGGTAATTCACCCCTCCACTTT. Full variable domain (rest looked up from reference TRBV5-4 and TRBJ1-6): ETGVTQSPTHLIKTRGQQVTLRCSSQSGHNTVSWYQQALGQGPQFIFQYYREEENGRGNFPPRFSGLQFPNYSSELNVNALELDDSALYLCASSPSASGNSPLHFGNGTRLTVT.